This TCR beta chain was identified in a study of blood T cell repertoires in COVID-19. Study overall: Spain, Italy and the United States supplied samples that represented acute and convalescent COVID-19. T cells, B-cell-depleted T cells, or PBMCs supplied cDNA or gDNA.

Germline CDR1 and CDR2: SGHRS and YFSETQ. CDR3 length: 16 residues. V was pared by 0 bases and J by 4 bases, with 5 bases of the junction left unmatched. As processed by the authors: For nucleated cells, counts were estimated from reference gene primer amplification. TCRdb keeps only in-frame clones here, not all; method: immunoSEQ multiplex PCR. The D gene and trimming were derived from the DNA, and the V and J assignments and clone size from that table. The sample carries under 150,000 clones, more than 75% recorded once. This clonotype was sampled from a man aged 55 to 69 with acute or convalescent COVID-19. V is TRBV5-1 and J is TRBJ2-5, with 11 nucleotides matching TRBD2. Source material: peripheral blood. The CDR3: CASSLALAGGGETQYF. In DNA form, the CDR3 reads TGCGCCAGCAGCTTGGCCCTAGCGGGAGGCGGAGAGACCCAGTACTTC.